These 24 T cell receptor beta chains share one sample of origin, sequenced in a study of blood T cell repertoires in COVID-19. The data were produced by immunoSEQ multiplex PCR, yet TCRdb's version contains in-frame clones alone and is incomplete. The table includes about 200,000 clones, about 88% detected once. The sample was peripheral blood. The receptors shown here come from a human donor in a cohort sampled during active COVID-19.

The CDR3 here is CASSTIPETQYF. As DNA, the CDR3 is TGTGCCAGCAGTACAATCCCGGAGACCCAGTACTTC. The chain links TRBV2 to TRBJ2-5; D is undetermined. Germline V gene sequence: CDR1 SNHLY, CDR2 FYNNEI. The CDR3 sequence is 12 residues long. V lost 5 bases, J lost 5 bases, and 9 bases lay in between.

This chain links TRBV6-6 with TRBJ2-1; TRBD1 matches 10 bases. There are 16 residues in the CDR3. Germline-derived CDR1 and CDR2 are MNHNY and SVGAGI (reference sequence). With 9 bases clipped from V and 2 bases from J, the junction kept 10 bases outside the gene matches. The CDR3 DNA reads TGTGCCAGTGAAGAAACCGGGACAGGGGCCTACAATGAGCAGTTCTTC. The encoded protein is CASEETGTGAYNEQFF.

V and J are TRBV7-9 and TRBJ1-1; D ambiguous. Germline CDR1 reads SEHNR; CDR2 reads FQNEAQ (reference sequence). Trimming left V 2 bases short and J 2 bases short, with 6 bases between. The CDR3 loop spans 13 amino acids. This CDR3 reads CASSLTTNTEAFF. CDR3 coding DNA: TGTGCCAGCAGCTTAACTACTAACACTGAAGCTTTCTTT. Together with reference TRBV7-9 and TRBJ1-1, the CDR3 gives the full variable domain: DTGVSQNPRHKITKRGQNVTFRCDPISEHNRLYWYRQTLGQGPEFLTYFQNEAQLEKSRLLSDRFSAERPKGSFSTLEIQRTEQGDSAMYLCASSLTTNTEAFFGQGTRLTVV.

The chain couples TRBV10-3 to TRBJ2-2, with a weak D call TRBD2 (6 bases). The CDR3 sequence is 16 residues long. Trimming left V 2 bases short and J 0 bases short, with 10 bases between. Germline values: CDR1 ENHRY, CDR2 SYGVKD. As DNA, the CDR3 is TGTGCCATCAGTGAGCCGACTAGTACGAACACCGGGGAGCTGTTTTTT. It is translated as CAISEPTSTNTGELFF.

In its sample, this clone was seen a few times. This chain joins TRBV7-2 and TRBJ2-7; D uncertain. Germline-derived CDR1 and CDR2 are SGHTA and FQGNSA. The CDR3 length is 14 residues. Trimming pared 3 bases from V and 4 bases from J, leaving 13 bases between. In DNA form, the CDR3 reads TGTGCCAGCAGCTTCTCGCCAGTCCTTTACGAGCAGTACTTC. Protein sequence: CASSFSPVLYEQYF.

CDR3 residues: CASSLDSGLGYEQFF. CDR3 DNA sequence: TGTGCCAGCAGCTTAGATAGCGGCCTAGGTTATGAGCAGTTCTTC. This chain links TRBV7-9 with TRBJ2-1; perhaps TRBD2 as D (6 bases). Germline lookup yields CDR1 SEHNR and CDR2 FQNEAQ (reference sequence). V was clipped by 1 base and J by 8 bases, with 15 bases between them. CDR3 length: 15 residues.

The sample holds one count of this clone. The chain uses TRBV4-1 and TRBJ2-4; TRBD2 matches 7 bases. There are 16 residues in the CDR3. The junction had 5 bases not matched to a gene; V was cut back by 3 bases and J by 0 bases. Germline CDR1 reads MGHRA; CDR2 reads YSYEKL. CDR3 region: CASSQAGLLAKNIQYF. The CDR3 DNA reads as TGCGCCAGCAGCCAGGCGGGACTACTAGCCAAAAACATTCAGTACTTC.

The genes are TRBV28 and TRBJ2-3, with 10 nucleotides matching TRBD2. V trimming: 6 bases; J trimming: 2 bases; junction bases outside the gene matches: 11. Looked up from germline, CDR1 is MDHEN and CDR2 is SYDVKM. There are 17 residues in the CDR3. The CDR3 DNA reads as TGTGCCAGCAGAACTAGCGGGGTCAAATCGTCCACAGATACGCAGTATTTT. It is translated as CASRTSGVKSSTDTQYF.

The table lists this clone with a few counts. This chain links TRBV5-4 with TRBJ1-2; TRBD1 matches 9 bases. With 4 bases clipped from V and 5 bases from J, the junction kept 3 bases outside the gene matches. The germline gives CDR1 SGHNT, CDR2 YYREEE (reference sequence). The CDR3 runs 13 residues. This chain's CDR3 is CASSGDRVYGYTF. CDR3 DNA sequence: TGTGCCAGCAGCGGGGACAGGGTTTATGGCTACACCTTC.

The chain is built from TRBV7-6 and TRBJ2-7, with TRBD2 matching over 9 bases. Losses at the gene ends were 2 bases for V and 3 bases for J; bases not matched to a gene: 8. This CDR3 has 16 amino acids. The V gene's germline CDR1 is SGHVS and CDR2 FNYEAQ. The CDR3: CASSLQPGTSSYEQYF. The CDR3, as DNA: TGTGCCAGCAGCTTACAACCCGGGACTAGCAGCTACGAGCAGTACTTC.

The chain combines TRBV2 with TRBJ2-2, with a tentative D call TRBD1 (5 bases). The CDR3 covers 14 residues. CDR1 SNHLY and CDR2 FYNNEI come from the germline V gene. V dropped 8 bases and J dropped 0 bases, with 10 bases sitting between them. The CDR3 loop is CASSWTPNTGELFF. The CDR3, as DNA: TGTGCCAGCTCTTGGACACCGAACACCGGGGAGCTGTTTTTT.

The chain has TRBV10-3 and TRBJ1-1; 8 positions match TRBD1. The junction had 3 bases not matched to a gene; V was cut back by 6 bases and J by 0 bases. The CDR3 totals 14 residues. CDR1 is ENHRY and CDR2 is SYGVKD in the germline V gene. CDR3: CAIRRTGLNTEAFF. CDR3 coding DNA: TGTGCCATCAGAAGGACAGGGTTGAACACTGAAGCTTTCTTT.

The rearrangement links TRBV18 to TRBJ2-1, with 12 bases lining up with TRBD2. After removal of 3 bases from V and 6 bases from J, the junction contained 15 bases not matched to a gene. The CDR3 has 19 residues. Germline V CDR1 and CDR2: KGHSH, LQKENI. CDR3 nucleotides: TGTGCCAGCTCACCGTTTGGGACTAGCGGGTGGAACCCCCCCAATGAGCAGTTCTTC. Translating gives CASSPFGTSGWNPPNEQFF.

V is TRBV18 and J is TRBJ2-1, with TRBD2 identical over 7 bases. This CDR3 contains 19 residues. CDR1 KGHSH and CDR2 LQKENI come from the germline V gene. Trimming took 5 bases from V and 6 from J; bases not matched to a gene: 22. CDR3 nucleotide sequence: TGTGCCAGCTCAGAATATGCGCCTAGCGGCCCAAGGGGAAGCAATGAGCAGTTCTTC. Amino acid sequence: CASSEYAPSGPRGSNEQFF.

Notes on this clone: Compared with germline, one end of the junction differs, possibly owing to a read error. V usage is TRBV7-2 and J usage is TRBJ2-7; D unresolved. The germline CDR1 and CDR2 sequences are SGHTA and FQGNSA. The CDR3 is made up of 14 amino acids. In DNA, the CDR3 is TGTGCCAGCACCTTATTGTCGGGTTCCTACGAGCAGTACTTC. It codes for CASTLLSGSYEQYF.

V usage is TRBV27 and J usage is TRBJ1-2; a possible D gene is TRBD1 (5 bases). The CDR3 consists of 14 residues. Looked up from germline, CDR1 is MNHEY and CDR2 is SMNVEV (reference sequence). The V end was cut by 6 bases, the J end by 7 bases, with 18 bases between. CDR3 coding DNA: TGTGCCAGCAGATACCGGGACTTCCGTTCTGGCTACACCTTC. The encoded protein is CASRYRDFRSGYTF.

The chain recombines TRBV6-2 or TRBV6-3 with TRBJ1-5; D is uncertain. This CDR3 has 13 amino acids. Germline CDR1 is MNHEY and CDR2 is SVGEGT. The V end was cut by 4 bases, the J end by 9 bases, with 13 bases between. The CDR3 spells CASSLAPGGPQHF. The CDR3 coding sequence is TGTGCCAGCAGTTTAGCACCTGGAGGGCCCCAGCATTTT.

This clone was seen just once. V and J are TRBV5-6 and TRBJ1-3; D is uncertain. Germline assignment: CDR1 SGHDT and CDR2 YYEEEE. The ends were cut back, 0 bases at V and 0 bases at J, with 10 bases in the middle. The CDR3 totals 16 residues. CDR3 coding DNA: TGTGCCAGCAGCTTGGTTGGGCTGAACTCTGGAAACACCATATATTTT. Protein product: CASSLVGLNSGNTIYF.

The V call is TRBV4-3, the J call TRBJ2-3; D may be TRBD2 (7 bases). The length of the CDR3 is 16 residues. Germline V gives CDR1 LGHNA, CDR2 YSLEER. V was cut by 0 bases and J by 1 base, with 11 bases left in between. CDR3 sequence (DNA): TGCGCCAGCAGCCAAGATATAGGGGGGGGCACAGATACGCAGTATTTT. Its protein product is CASSQDIGGGTDTQYF.

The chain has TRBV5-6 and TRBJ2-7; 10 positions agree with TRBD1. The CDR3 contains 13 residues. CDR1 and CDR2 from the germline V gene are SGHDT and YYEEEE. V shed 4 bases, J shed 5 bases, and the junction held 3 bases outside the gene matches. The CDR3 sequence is CASSLGTGDEQYF. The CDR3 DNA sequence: TGTGCCAGCAGCCTTGGGACAGGGGACGAGCAGTACTTC.

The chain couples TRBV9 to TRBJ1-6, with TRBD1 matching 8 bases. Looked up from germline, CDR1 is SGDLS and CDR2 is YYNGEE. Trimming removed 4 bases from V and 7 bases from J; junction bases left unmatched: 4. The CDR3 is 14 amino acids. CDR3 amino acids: CASSLTGDNSPLHF. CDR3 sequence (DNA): TGTGCCAGCAGCTTGACAGGGGACAATTCACCCCTCCACTTT.

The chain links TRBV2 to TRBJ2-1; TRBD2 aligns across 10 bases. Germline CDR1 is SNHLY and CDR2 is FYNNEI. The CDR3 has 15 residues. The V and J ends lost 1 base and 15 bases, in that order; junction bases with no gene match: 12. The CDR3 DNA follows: TGTGCCAGCAGTGAAGAAATAGCGGGGGGCCCCTTCGCGTTCTTC. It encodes CASSEEIAGGPFAFF.

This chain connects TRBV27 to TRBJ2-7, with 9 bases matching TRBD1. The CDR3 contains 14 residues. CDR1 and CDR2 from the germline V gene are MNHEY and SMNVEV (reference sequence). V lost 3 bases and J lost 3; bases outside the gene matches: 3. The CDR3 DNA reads TGTGCCAGCAGTTTGGGGACAGGGATCTACGAGCAGTACTTC. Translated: CASSLGTGIYEQYF.

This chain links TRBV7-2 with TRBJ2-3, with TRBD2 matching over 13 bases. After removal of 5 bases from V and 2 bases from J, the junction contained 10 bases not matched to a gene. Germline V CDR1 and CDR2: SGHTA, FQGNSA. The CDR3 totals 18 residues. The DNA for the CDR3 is TGTGCCAGCAGCAGAGGACTAGCGGGAGTGGGGTACACAGATACGCAGTATTTT. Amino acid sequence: CASSRGLAGVGYTDTQYF.